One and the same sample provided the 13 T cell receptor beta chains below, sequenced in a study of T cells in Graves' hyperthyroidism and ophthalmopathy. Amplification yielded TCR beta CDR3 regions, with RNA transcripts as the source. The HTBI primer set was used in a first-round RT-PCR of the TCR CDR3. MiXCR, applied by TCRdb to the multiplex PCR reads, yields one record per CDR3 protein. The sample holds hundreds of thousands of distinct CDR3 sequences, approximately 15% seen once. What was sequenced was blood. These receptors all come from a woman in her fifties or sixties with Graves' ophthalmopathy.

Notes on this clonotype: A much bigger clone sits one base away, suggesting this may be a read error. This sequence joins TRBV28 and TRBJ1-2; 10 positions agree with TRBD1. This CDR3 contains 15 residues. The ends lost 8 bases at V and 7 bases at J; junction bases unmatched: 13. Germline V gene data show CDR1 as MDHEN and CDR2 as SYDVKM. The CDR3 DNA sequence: TGTGCCAGCGGTTCCCCGACAGGGGGCACAGCTGGCTACACCTTC. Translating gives CASGSPTGGTAGYTF.

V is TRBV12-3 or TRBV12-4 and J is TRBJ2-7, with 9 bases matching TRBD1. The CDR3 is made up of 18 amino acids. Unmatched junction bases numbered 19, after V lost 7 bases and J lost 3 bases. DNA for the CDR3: TGTGCCAGCAACCAGCTAGGGACAGGGCCGTCGGGTAACTACGAGCAGTACTTC. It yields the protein CASNQLGTGPSGNYEQYF.

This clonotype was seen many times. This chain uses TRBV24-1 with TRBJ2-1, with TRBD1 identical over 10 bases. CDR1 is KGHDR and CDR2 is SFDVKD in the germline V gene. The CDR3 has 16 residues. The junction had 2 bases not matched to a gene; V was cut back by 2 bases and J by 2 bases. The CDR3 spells CATSDSTGGAYNEQFF. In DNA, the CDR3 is TGTGCCACCAGTGATTCGACAGGGGGCGCCTACAATGAGCAGTTCTTC.

The CDR3 nucleotides are TGTGCCAGCAGCCCGGAGGCCTCAGATACGCAGTATTTT. Protein sequence: CASSPEASDTQYF. V and J are TRBV7-9 and TRBJ2-3, with D perhaps TRBD2 (5 bases). Germline V gives CDR1 SEHNR, CDR2 FQNEAQ (reference sequence). V lost 5 bases, J lost 4 bases, and 10 bases lay in between. This CDR3 has 13 amino acids. The variable domain in full, completed from reference TRBV7-9 and TRBJ2-3, reads DTGVSQNPRHKITKRGQNVTFRCDPISEHNRLYWYRQTLGQGPEFLTYFQNEAQLEKSRLLSDRFSAERPKGSFSTLEIQRTEQGDSAMYLCASSPEASDTQYFGPGTRLTVL.

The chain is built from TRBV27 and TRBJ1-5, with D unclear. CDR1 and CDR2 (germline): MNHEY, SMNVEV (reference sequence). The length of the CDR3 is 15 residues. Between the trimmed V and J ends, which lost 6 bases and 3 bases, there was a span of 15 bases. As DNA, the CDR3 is TGTGCCAGCAGGGATCGGATAGGAGACAATCAGCCCCAGCATTTT. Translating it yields CASRDRIGDNQPQHF.

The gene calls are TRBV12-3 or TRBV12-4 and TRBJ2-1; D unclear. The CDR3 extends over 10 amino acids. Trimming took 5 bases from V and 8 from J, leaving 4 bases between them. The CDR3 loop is CASSGDEQFF. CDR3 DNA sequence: TGTGCCAGCAGTGGCGATGAGCAGTTCTTC.

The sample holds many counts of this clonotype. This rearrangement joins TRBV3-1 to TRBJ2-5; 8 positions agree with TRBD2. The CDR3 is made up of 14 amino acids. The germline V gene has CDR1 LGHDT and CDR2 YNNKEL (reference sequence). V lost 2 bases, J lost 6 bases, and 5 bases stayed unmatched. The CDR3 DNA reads TGTGCCAGCAGCCAACAGCGGGAGATAAAGACCCAGTACTTC. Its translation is CASSQQREIKTQYF.

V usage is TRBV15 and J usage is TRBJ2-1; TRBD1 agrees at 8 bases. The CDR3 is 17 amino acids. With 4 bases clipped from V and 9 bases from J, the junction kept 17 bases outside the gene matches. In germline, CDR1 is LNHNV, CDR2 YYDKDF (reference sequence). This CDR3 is CATSTRRPKTGVGEQFF. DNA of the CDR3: TGTGCCACCAGCACGCGAAGACCAAAGACAGGGGTGGGTGAGCAGTTCTTC. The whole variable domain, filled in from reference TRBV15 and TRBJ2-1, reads DAMVIQNPRYQVTQFGKPVTLSCSQTLNHNVMYWYQQKSSQAPKLLFHYYDKDFNNEADTPDNFQSRRPNTSFCFLDIRSPGLGDTAMYLCATSTRRPKTGVGEQFFGPGTRLTVL.

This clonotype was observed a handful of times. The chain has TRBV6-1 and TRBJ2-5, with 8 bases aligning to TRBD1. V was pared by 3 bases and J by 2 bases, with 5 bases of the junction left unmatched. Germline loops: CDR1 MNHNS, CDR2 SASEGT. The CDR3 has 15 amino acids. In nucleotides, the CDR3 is TGTGCCAGCAGTGACCCCAGGGGGCGGCAAGAGACCCAGTACTTC. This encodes CASSDPRGRQETQYF.

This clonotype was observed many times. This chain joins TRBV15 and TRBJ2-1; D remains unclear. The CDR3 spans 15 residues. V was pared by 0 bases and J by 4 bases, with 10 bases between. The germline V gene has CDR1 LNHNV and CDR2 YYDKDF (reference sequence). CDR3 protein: CATSRDLRAYNEQFF. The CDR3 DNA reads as TGTGCCACCAGCAGAGATCTGCGAGCGTACAATGAGCAGTTCTTC. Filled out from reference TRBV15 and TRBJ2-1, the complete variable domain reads DAMVIQNPRYQVTQFGKPVTLSCSQTLNHNVMYWYQQKSSQAPKLLFHYYDKDFNNEADTPDNFQSRRPNTSFCFLDIRSPGLGDTAMYLCATSRDLRAYNEQFFGPGTRLTVL.

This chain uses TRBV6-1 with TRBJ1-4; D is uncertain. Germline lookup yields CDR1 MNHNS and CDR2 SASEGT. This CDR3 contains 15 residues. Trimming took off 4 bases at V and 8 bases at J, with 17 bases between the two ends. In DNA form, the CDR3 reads TGTGCCAGCAGTGCCAATAGAGGGCCTCTGGAAAAACTGTTTTTT. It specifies CASSANRGPLEKLFF.

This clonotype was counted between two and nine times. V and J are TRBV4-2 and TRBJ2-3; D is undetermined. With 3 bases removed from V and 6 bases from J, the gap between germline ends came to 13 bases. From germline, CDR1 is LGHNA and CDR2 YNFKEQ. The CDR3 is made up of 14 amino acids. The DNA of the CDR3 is TGTGCCAGCAGCCAGGGCCTCGATGAGGATACGCAGTATTTT. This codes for CASSQGLDEDTQYF.

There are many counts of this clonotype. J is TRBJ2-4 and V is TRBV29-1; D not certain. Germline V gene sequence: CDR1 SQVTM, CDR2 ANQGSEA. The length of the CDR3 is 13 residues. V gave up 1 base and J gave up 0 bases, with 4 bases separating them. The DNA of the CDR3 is TGCAGCGTTGAAGGACTAGCCAAAAACATTCAGTACTTC. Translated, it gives CSVEGLAKNIQYF.